This paragraph covers one TCR beta chain sequence. The data derive from a study of tumour-infiltrating T cells in Burkitt lymphoma. TCRdb keeps only in-frame clones here, not all; method: immunoSEQ multiplex PCR. The sample lists around 13,000 clones, roughly 85% occurring once. V lost 5 bases and J 6 bases, leaving 20 bases between the germline ends. The germline V gene encodes CDR1 SGHVS and CDR2 FQNEAQ. The CDR3 covers 16 residues. This chain links TRBV7-8 with TRBJ1-5, with D tentatively TRBD1 (5 bases). This TCR was sampled from a human donor with diffuse large B-cell lymphoma. Sequencing was performed on tumor tissue. CDR3 residues: CASSPPGGGEGQPQHF. The CDR3 DNA reads as TGTGCCAGCAGCCCCCCGGGGGGAGGGGAGGGTCAGCCCCAGCATTTT.